Each of the 26 T cell receptor beta chains below was sequenced from the same sample in a study of memory CD4+ T cells and cytomegalovirus serostatus. Libraries were prepared by immunoSEQ multiplex PCR; TCRdb keeps only in-frame clonotypes and omits some of them. This repertoire shows about 50,000 clones, around 77% found once; its top ten account for roughly 0.6%. The sort gate was single viable CD3+CD4+CD8-CD45RO+ cells for memory CD4+ T cells. The sequenced sample consisted of memory CD4+ T cells from blood. The source is an adult in good health and CMV-seronegative.

J is TRBJ2-7 and V is TRBV9; 10 bases fit TRBD1. CDR1 and CDR2 (germline): SGDLS, YYNGEE. V shed 3 bases and J 5 bases; nucleotides not matched to a gene: 11. The CDR3 covers 16 residues. CDR3 sequence reads: CASSAGGGTGAHEQYF. As DNA, the CDR3 is TGTGCCAGCAGCGCGGGTGGGGGGACAGGGGCCCACGAGCAGTACTTC.

The V gene is TRBV15, the J gene TRBJ1-2, with D possibly being TRBD1 (5 bases). This CDR3 has 13 amino acids. V was clipped by 3 bases and J by 7 bases, with 12 bases between them. CDR1 and CDR2 (germline): LNHNV, YYDKDF (reference sequence). The CDR3 DNA follows: TGTGCCACCAGCAGGGAAGGGGCGGGTGGCTACACCTTC. Its translation is CATSREGAGGYTF. Using reference TRBV15 and TRBJ1-2 for the parts outside the CDR3, the full variable domain is DAMVIQNPRYQVTQFGKPVTLSCSQTLNHNVMYWYQQKSSQAPKLLFHYYDKDFNNEADTPDNFQSRRPNTSFCFLDIRSPGLGDTAMYLCATSREGAGGYTFGSGTRLTVV.

Comment on this clone: A much larger clone sits a single nucleotide away, making a read error possible. The chain couples TRBV29-1 to TRBJ1-1, with D tentatively TRBD1 (5 bases). With 3 bases removed from V and 5 bases from J, the gap between germline ends came to 16 bases. The germline V gene has CDR1 SQVTM and CDR2 ANQGSEA. The CDR3 has 14 amino acids. The CDR3 DNA sequence: TGCAGCGTTGATCCCCGTGCAGGGCGGACTGAAGCTTTCTTT. Amino acid sequence: CSVDPRAGRTEAFF.

The chain carries TRBV2 and TRBJ2-5; tentative D call: TRBD1 (6 bases). V lost 0 bases and J 1 base, leaving 18 bases between the germline ends. The CDR3 runs 18 residues. Germline values: CDR1 SNHLY, CDR2 FYNNEI. The CDR3 sequence is CASSEAWEQGGLQETQYF. DNA of the CDR3: TGTGCCAGCAGTGAAGCGTGGGAACAGGGCGGACTCCAAGAGACCCAGTACTTC.

V is TRBV25-1 and J is TRBJ1-5, with D possibly being TRBD1 (6 bases). Germline-derived CDR1 and CDR2 are MGHDK and SYGVNS. The CDR3 is 13 residues long. The V and J ends lost 8 bases and 4 bases respectively, with 12 bases between them. The CDR3 sequence: CASGSTGNQPQHF. As DNA, the CDR3 is TGTGCCAGCGGATCAACAGGGAATCAGCCCCAGCATTTT.

The chain joins TRBV2 to TRBJ2-1; possibly TRBD2 for D (6 bases). Germline loops: CDR1 SNHLY, CDR2 FYNNEI. This CDR3 spans 14 amino acids. Trimming removed 7 bases at V and 4 bases at J, with 14 bases between. CDR3 DNA sequence: TGTGCCAGCAAACTTAGGGCGGGGTACAATGAGCAGTTCTTC. It encodes CASKLRAGYNEQFF.

The chain links TRBV7-8 to TRBJ2-3; a possible D gene is TRBD2 (6 bases). The CDR3 is 15 amino acids. Germline V gene lookup returns CDR1 SGHVS and CDR2 FQNEAQ. Trimming took off 5 bases at V and 3 bases at J, with 15 bases between the two ends. The DNA of the CDR3 is TGTGCCAGCAGCCTCTCGGGGGTGGGGACAGATACGCAGTATTTT. Translation: CASSLSGVGTDTQYF.

This chain connects TRBV5-5 to TRBJ1-5, with TRBD1 as a possible D gene (5 bases). Trimming removed 0 bases at V and 3 bases at J, with 13 bases between. Germline CDR1 and CDR2: SGHKS and YYEKEE (reference sequence). The CDR3 covers 16 residues. The CDR3: CASSLVAGGNNQPQHF. CDR3 coding DNA: TGTGCCAGCAGCTTGGTAGCCGGGGGTAACAATCAGCCCCAGCATTTT.

The chain couples TRBV7-8 to TRBJ1-6; perhaps TRBD1 as D (6 bases). V lost 5 bases to trimming and J lost 6 bases, with 8 bases between them. The CDR3 consists of 13 residues. Germline loops: CDR1 SGHVS, CDR2 FQNEAQ. For the CDR3, the DNA is TGTGCCAGCAGCACGGACAGTAATTCACCCCTCCACTTT. Its translation: CASSTDSNSPLHF. Drawing the rest from reference TRBV7-8 and TRBJ1-6, the complete variable domain is GAGVSQSPRYKVAKRGQDVALRCDPISGHVSLFWYQQALGQGPEFLTYFQNEAQLDKSGLPSDRFFAERPEGSVSTLKIQRTQQEDSAVYLCASSTDSNSPLHFGNGTRLTVT.

The chain links TRBV11-2 to TRBJ1-1, with D tentatively TRBD1 (6 bases). The CDR3 length is 15 residues. The V end was cut by 5 bases, the J end by 3 bases, with 16 bases between. Germline CDR1 is SGHAT and CDR2 is FQNNGV. This CDR3 reads CASSVRTKGDTEAFF. As DNA, the CDR3 is TGTGCCAGCAGCGTCAGGACGAAGGGGGACACTGAAGCTTTCTTT.

As DNA, the CDR3 is TGCGCCAGTCACCTCGGTGGGGCAACTAATGAAAAACTGTTTTTT. Residues: CASHLGGATNEKLFF. The gene calls are TRBV5-1 and TRBJ1-4; no firm D call. The CDR3 is made up of 15 amino acids. Trimming left V 8 bases short and J 0 bases short, with 14 bases between. The V gene's germline CDR1 is SGHRS and CDR2 YFSETQ.

This chain connects TRBV7-8 to TRBJ1-1; D uncertain. With 5 bases removed from V and 12 bases from J, the gap between germline ends came to 16 bases. The germline V gene has CDR1 SGHVS and CDR2 FQNEAQ. The CDR3 spans 12 residues. CDR3 coding DNA: TGTGCCAGCAGCCCAAGTTCCCTGGGGACTTTCTTT. This codes for CASSPSSLGTFF.

The CDR3, as DNA: TGTGCCTGGAGTTCCGGATTGGCAAAGAAGGCAACTAATGAAAAACTGTTTTTT. Protein sequence: CAWSSGLAKKATNEKLFF. The chain combines TRBV30 with TRBJ1-4; D remains ambiguous. The CDR3 has 18 amino acids. Between the trimmed V and J ends, which lost 2 bases and 0 bases, there was a span of 19 bases. Per germline, CDR1 GTSNPN and CDR2 SVGIG (reference sequence).

This clone is a singleton in its sample. The rearrangement links TRBV2 to TRBJ2-7; 10 nucleotides align to TRBD2. Trimming removed 6 bases from V and 7 bases from J; junction bases left unmatched: 12. CDR3 length equals 15 residues. CDR1 and CDR2 (germline): SNHLY, FYNNEI. CDR3 sequence (DNA): TGTGCCAGCAGAATCAGCGGGGGGGATGTCTGGGAGCAGTACTTC. It encodes CASRISGGDVWEQYF.

This clone was counted a single time. The chain is built from TRBV29-1 and TRBJ2-7; D might be TRBD1 or TRBD2, each matching 6 bases. Germline V CDR1 and CDR2: SQVTM, ANQGSEA. Trimming stripped 7 bases from V and 7 bases from J, with 20 bases between. The CDR3 has 13 amino acids. Written as DNA, the CDR3 is TGCAGCGGCCTTATGGCCGAAGGGGGGGAGCAGTACTTC. Its protein product is CSGLMAEGGEQYF.

V and J are TRBV30 and TRBJ1-2; D ambiguous. The CDR3 runs 16 residues. CDR1 GTSNPN and CDR2 SVGIG come from the germline V gene (reference sequence). V was cut by 1 base and J by 5 bases, with 20 bases left in between. DNA of the CDR3: TGTGCCTGGAGTGCCACCCGGAACCGCGATGAATATGGCTACACCTTC. As protein: CAWSATRNRDEYGYTF.

The chain has TRBV2 and TRBJ1-4; D is ambiguous. The CDR3 covers 12 residues. Trimming stripped 8 bases from V and 5 bases from J, with 9 bases between. CDR1 and CDR2 from the germline V gene are SNHLY and FYNNEI. The DNA for the CDR3 is TGTGCCAGCTCCCAGTACAATGAAAAACTGTTTTTT. The encoded protein is CASSQYNEKLFF.

The rearrangement joins TRBV11-3 to TRBJ2-3; 9 bases are a match to TRBD2. V lost 5 bases, J lost 3 bases, and 3 bases stayed unmatched. This CDR3 comprises 14 residues. The germline V gene encodes CDR1 SGHNT and CDR2 YENEEA. The CDR3 coding sequence is TGTGCCAGCAGCCCTGGACTAGCGACAGATACGCAGTATTTT. This gives the protein CASSPGLATDTQYF. Looking up the rest from reference TRBV11-3 and TRBJ2-3 gives the full variable domain: EAGVVQSPRYKIIEKKQPVAFWCNPISGHNTLYWYLQNLGQGPELLIRYENEEAVDDSQLPKDRFSAERLKGVDSTLKIQPAELGDSAVYLCASSPGLATDTQYFGPGTRLTVL.

The V call is TRBV6-1, the J call TRBJ2-3, with TRBD2 matching over 11 bases. The V gene end was trimmed by 4 bases and the J gene end by 4 bases; junction bases not matched to a gene: 7. CDR1 and CDR2 from the germline V gene are MNHNS and SASEGT. The CDR3 consists of 16 residues. CDR3 region: CASSGVTSGGPDTQYF. The CDR3 DNA sequence: TGTGCCAGCAGTGGAGTTACTAGCGGGGGTCCAGATACGCAGTATTTT.

The rearrangement joins TRBV19 to TRBJ1-3; D might be TRBD1 (6 bases). The length of the CDR3 is 16 residues. Trimming cost V 7 bases and J 1 base, with 17 bases left between them. Per the germline V gene, CDR1 is LNHDA and CDR2 is SQIVND (reference sequence). Here the CDR3 reads CASMLPHTGSGNTIYF. For the CDR3, the DNA is TGTGCCAGTATGCTCCCCCACACAGGGTCTGGAAACACCATATATTTT.

The chain recombines TRBV4-2 with TRBJ2-7, with D perhaps TRBD2 (7 bases). Germline V gene lookup returns CDR1 LGHNA and CDR2 YNFKEQ. Trimming stripped 4 bases from V and 6 bases from J, with 16 bases between. CDR3 size: 14 residues. The CDR3 here is CASSLSWGGGEQYF. CDR3 nucleotides: TGTGCCAGCAGCCTTTCGTGGGGGGGCGGCGAGCAGTACTTC.

With regard to this clone: A junction end diverges from the germline sequence, so it may reflect a read error. The chain joins TRBV7-7 to TRBJ1-2; the match to TRBD1 covers 7 bases. CDR3 length equals 18 residues. In germline, CDR1 is SSHAT, CDR2 FNYEAQ (reference sequence). CDR3 amino acids: CASSLRDSDHVINYGYTF. CDR3 DNA sequence: TGTGCTAGCAGCTTGCGGGACAGTGACCATGTAATTAACTATGGCTACACCTTC. The full variable domain, rest sourced from reference TRBV7-7 and TRBJ1-2, is GAGVSQSPRYKVTKRGQDVTLRCDPISSHATLYWYQQALGQGPEFLTYFNYEAQPDKSGLPSDRFSAERPEGSISTLTIQRTEQRDSAMYRCASSLRDSDHVINYGYTFGSGTRLTVV.

This clone was counted between two and nine times. The genes are TRBV5-1 and TRBJ2-7, with 10 bases aligning to TRBD2. The CDR3 sequence is 15 residues long. V gave up 0 bases and J gave up 0 bases; unmatched junction bases: 0. CDR1 is SGHRS, CDR2 YFSETQ, per germline. CDR3 region: CASSLVAGGSYEQYF. Written as DNA, the CDR3 is TGCGCCAGCAGCTTGGTAGCGGGGGGCTCCTACGAGCAGTACTTC.

The chain joins TRBV2 to TRBJ1-2; D is perhaps TRBD1 (5 bases). Germline CDR1 is SNHLY and CDR2 is FYNNEI. This CDR3 comprises 14 residues. V was shortened by 4 bases and J by 2 bases, with 11 bases between the two germline ends. The CDR3 nucleotides read TGTGCCAGCAGTGGCCAGGGACGGAACTATGGCTACACCTTC. It is translated as CASSGQGRNYGYTF.

This clone was counted a few times. This CDR3 reads CASTPGMNTEAFF. The CDR3 nucleotides read TGTGCCAGCACCCCGGGCATGAACACTGAAGCTTTCTTT. This chain joins TRBV2 and TRBJ1-1; D remains ambiguous. This CDR3 region has 13 residues. The germline V gene encodes CDR1 SNHLY and CDR2 FYNNEI. V shed 7 bases and J shed 0 bases, with 9 bases lying between them.

This chain connects TRBV4-1 to TRBJ1-5; D is ambiguous. Trimming removed 3 bases at V and 1 base at J, with 13 bases between. The CDR3 covers 16 residues. Per germline, CDR1 MGHRA and CDR2 YSYEKL. CDR3 DNA: TGCGCCAGCAGCCAGTATCAGGAAGAGAGCAATCAGCCCCAGCATTTT. It yields the protein CASSQYQEESNQPQHF.